The 8 T cell receptor beta chains below were found in one sample sequenced in a study of blood T cell repertoires in COVID-19 (dated by TCRdb to about 2020). The library was built by means of the immunoSEQ multiplex PCR assay. As stored in TCRdb, this immuneACCESS dataset retains in-frame rearrangements with V and J assigned. A fraction of the clones does not appear; measured against another copy, unresolved V genes explain less than half of the discrepancy, and the remainder lacks a known reason. The sample has 160,000 or so clones on record, over 70% of them singletons. The ten top clones hold about 5% of the sample. Input material: PBMCs or T cells enriched from blood (not recorded which). The receptor set was obtained from a woman between 35 and 50 years old with acute COVID-19.

The V and J genes are TRBV30 and TRBJ1-2; a weak D match, TRBD1 (6 bases). Germline V gene data show CDR1 as GTSNPN and CDR2 as SVGIG (reference sequence). Trimming removed 0 bases from V and 4 bases from J, with 15 bases in between. This CDR3 has 15 residues. The CDR3 reads CAWSVRDRLSYGYTF. DNA of the CDR3: TGTGCCTGGAGTGTAAGAGACAGGCTTTCCTATGGCTACACCTTC.

This clone was detected only once. The V call is TRBV29-1, the J call TRBJ2-6, with 13 bases identical to TRBD2. Germline CDR1 is SQVTM and CDR2 is ANQGSEA. V lost 5 bases and J lost 0; bases outside the gene matches: 1. The CDR3 runs to 16 residues. CDR3 sequence (DNA): TGCAGCGTTAGACTAGCGGGGGGCTCTGGGGCCAACGTCCTGACTTTC. Translating gives CSVRLAGGSGANVLTF.

The chain carries TRBV2 and TRBJ2-7, with TRBD2 matching 10 bases. This CDR3 spans 12 amino acids. The germline CDR1 and CDR2 sequences are SNHLY and FYNNEI. V lost 6 bases to trimming and J lost 7 bases; unmatched junction nucleotides: 3. The CDR3 loop reads CASSRSGGEQYF. In nucleotides, the CDR3 is TGTGCCAGCAGCCGTAGCGGGGGGGAGCAGTACTTC.

The chain combines TRBV27 with TRBJ2-1; D may be TRBD2 (6 bases). This CDR3 has 17 residues. Germline loops: CDR1 MNHEY, CDR2 SMNVEV (reference sequence). Trimming removed 5 bases from V and 0 bases from J, with 17 bases in between. The CDR3 loop is CASSPHRTITSYNEQFF. DNA for the CDR3: TGTGCCAGCAGTCCCCACCGGACTATCACCTCCTACAATGAGCAGTTCTTC.

V gene TRBV6-5 combines with J gene TRBJ1-4, with 9 bases fitting TRBD1. V lost 6 bases and J lost 8; bases outside the gene matches: 10. Germline-derived CDR1 and CDR2 are MNHEY and SVGAGI. The CDR3 is 15 amino acids. The CDR3 loop is CASSPDGTGREKLFF. The CDR3 DNA reads TGTGCCAGCAGCCCCGATGGGACAGGGCGGGAAAAACTGTTTTTT.

The chain combines TRBV5-5 with TRBJ2-7; 13 bases are shared with TRBD2. The V gene end was trimmed by 3 bases and the J gene end by 7 bases; junction bases not matched to a gene: 16. The CDR3 extends over 18 amino acids. Germline assignment: CDR1 SGHKS and CDR2 YYEKEE (reference sequence). CDR3 coding DNA: TGTGCCAGCAGCTCAATTTATTACCGGACTAGCGGGAGTGGGGAGCAGTACTTC. Its translation: CASSSIYYRTSGSGEQYF.

The V gene is TRBV5-1, the J gene TRBJ2-5, with 11 bases that match TRBD1. Trimming removed 8 bases from V and 4 bases from J; junction bases left unmatched: 4. The germline V gene has CDR1 SGHRS and CDR2 YFSETQ. The length of the CDR3 is 13 residues. CDR3 region: CASGQGARETQYF. The CDR3 nucleotides read TGCGCCAGTGGACAGGGGGCGCGAGAGACCCAGTACTTC.

The chain recombines TRBV3-1 (or the pseudogene TRBV3-2) with TRBJ1-1; D is perhaps TRBD1 (5 bases). Trimming took 6 bases from V and 11 from J, leaving 22 bases between them. This CDR3 has 14 amino acids. The germline V gene has CDR1 LGHDT and CDR2 YNNKEL (reference sequence). CDR3 DNA sequence: TGTGCCAGCAGTCCATCTACTTCAGGGAATTCGGCTTTCTTT. Protein: CASSPSTSGNSAFF.